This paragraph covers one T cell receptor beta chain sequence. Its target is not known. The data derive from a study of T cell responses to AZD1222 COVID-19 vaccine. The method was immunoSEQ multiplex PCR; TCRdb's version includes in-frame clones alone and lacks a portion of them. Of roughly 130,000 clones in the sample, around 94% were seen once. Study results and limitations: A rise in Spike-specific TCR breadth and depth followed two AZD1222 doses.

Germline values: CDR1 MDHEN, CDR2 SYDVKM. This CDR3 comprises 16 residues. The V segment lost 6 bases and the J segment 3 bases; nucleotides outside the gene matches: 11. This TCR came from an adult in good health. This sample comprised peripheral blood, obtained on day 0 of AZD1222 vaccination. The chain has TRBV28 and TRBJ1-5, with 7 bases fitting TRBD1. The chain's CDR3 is CASSPRTGSFNQPQHF. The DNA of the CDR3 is TGTGCCAGCAGCCCTCGGACAGGATCCTTCAATCAGCCCCAGCATTTT.